This is a list of T cell receptor beta chains from one sample in a study of cytomegalovirus exposure and HLA in healthy donors. Profiled with immunoSEQ multiplex PCR; TCRdb holds only in-frame clones, not every one. The sample includes 35,000 to 40,000 clones, approximately 79% of them seen just once. Material: PBMCs. Receptors were obtained from a woman aged 25 to 39 in good health and CMV-seropositive. CDR3s include the opening cysteine and the closing phenylalanine or tryptophan.

V	J	CDR3
TRBV6-6	TRBJ2-5	CASSYQQETQYF
TRBV5-5	TRBJ1-4	CASSLGAPGQGGGKLFF
TRBV19	TRBJ1-1	CASSIRRGQLREAGTEAFF
TRBV2	TRBJ2-5	CASRGAQGVETQYF
TRBV15	TRBJ2-1	CATSSLRGRGQKVNEQFF
TRBV9	TRBJ1-4	CASSVGWDIATNEKLFF
TRBV5-8	TRBJ2-1	CASKRPGLAGNEQFF
TRBV18	TRBJ1-6	CASSPGQVKPLHF
TRBV5-4	TRBJ1-1	CASSLARASEAFF
TRBV6-1	TRBJ1-1	CASSAGGTANTEAFF
TRBV2	TRBJ2-2	CASSEGQENTGELFF
TRBV6-1	TRBJ1-1	CASSENSLKSGGTEAFF
TRBV28	TRBJ2-5	CASSLPSGEQETQYF
TRBV6-4	TRBJ2-7	CASSDETFGEQYF
TRBV30	TRBJ1-2	CAWSVQPRRPFHGYTF
TRBV6-5	TRBJ2-5	CASRRTSGGSETQYF
TRBV2	TRBJ2-5	CASSTRGYETQYF
TRBV30	TRBJ1-2	CAWSVQGGGYGYTF
TRBV28	TRBJ2-5	CASNGQSRETQYF
TRBV5-1	TRBJ1-2	CASSLAPGVEYGYTF
TRBV2	TRBJ1-2	CASSTTADYGYTF
TRBV18	TRBJ2-3	CASSNTGTSVGTDTQYF
TRBV30	TRBJ1-2	CAWTPMTGSYGYTF
TRBV19	TRBJ2-1	CARSTQGLADYNEQFF
TRBV19	TRBJ2-1	CASSKATGATYNEQFF
TRBV5-1	TRBJ2-7	CASKLTGTTYEQYF
TRBV2	TRBJ1-5	CASSDSRGSNQPQHF
TRBV18	TRBJ2-7	CASSGRYEQYF
TRBV10-3	TRBJ2-3	CAINGKDSGALSSTDTQYF